This T cell receptor beta chain stems from a study of radiotherapy plus CTLA-4 blockade in lung cancer. Focal radiation was given together with CTLA-4 blockade (ipilimumab) to patients with chemo-refractory metastatic non-small-cell lung cancer. The CDR3 runs 16 residues. Germline-derived CDR1 and CDR2 are SGHRS and YFSETQ. With 4 bases clipped from V and 6 bases from J, the junction kept 11 bases outside the gene matches. Whole-study results and caveats: Clones of tumor-derived TCRs expanded in blood after radiotherapy plus ipilimumab. In blood, early T cell clone dynamics reportedly predicted response best, together with interferon-beta.

About this clone itself: Antigen unknown.

The repertoire was sequenced with immunoSEQ multiplex PCR; TCRdb's copy has only in-frame clones and lacks some. The sample carries 65,000 to 85,000 clones, 60% to 80% recorded once. This rearrangement joins TRBV5-1 to TRBJ1-2; 11 bases agree with TRBD1. The receptor's source is a human donor with non-small cell lung cancer whose response to radiotherapy plus ipilimumab could not be evaluated. Some clones in this sample may be carry-over from other donors' samples. Sample: peripheral blood, taken from a patient treated with radiotherapy plus ipilimumab. The CDR3 spells CASSPYPGQGAHGYTF. The DNA for the CDR3 is TGCGCCAGCAGCCCCTACCCTGGACAGGGGGCTCATGGCTACACCTTC.